Described below is a single T cell receptor beta chain sequence and its context. Its antigen is undetermined. This CDR3 contains 15 residues. Looked up from germline, CDR1 is MNHNS and CDR2 is SASEGT. V lost 4 bases, J lost 3 bases, and 8 bases stayed unmatched. These data are taken from a study of shared clonotypes between healthy human individuals. Study overall: In total, the donors were a couple of women and three men aged 18 to 49. Study findings and constraints: Estimated clonotype richness was generally higher in naive than memory subsets. The four-donor shared clonotypes exceeded non-shared clonotypes in generation probability, with non-shared ones scoring lower.

Only in-frame clones appear in the TCRdb table, and some are missing; sequencing was by immunoSEQ multiplex PCR. The table lists hundreds of thousands of clones, roughly 72% of them singletons. The specimen sequenced was memory CD4+ T cells sorted from blood. The subset is: CD45RA-negative fraction. The genes are TRBV6-1 and TRBJ2-5; 7 bases fit TRBD2. This clonotype was obtained from a woman aged 25 to 39 in good health. CDR3 nucleotide sequence: TGTGCCAGCAGTGGCCAAAGGGCGGGGGAAGAGACCCAGTACTTC. Protein sequence: CASSGQRAGEETQYF.